Each of the 5 T cell receptor beta chains below was sequenced from the same sample in a study of Graves' ophthalmopathy and Graves' hyperthyroidism. CDR3 regions of TCR beta were amplified from RNA transcripts. An opening RT-PCR round employed HTBI primers and preceded a second-round multiplex PCR. One entry per CDR3 protein results from TCRdb running MiXCR on the multiplex PCR reads. This sample has over a million distinct CDR3 sequences, with 35% to 40% found just once. Sequencing was carried out using peripheral blood or thyroid tissue (not recorded which). The receptors stem from an adult man with Graves' hyperthyroidism.

This clonotype was counted between two and nine times. V usage is TRBV5-8 and J usage is TRBJ2-7; D remains ambiguous. V was cut by 2 bases and J by 2 bases, with 11 bases left in between. The CDR3 is 14 residues long. CDR1 SGHTS and CDR2 YDEGEE come from the germline V gene. CDR3 DNA: TGTGCCAGCAGCTTTTCCACACCGACCTACGAGCAGTACTTC. This encodes CASSFSTPTYEQYF.

The DNA for the CDR3 is TGTGCCAGCAGAGCCTTCGGGACAGGGGAATCTGGGGCCAACGTCCTGACTTTC. Its translation is CASRAFGTGESGANVLTF. The V and J genes are TRBV6-1 and TRBJ2-6, with 10 positions matching TRBD1. In germline, CDR1 is MNHNS, CDR2 SASEGT. V was clipped by 6 bases and J by 1 base; unmatched bases: 9. The CDR3 totals 18 residues.

The table lists this clonotype with many counts. The chain joins TRBV14 to TRBJ1-6, with D hard to call. The V end was cut by 1 base, the J end by 9 bases, with 13 bases between. CDR1 SGHDN and CDR2 FVKESK come from the germline V gene. The CDR3 loop spans 15 amino acids. The CDR3 here is CASSQGFGLSSPLHF. CDR3 nucleotides: TGTGCCAGCAGCCAAGGTTTTGGTCTTAGTTCACCCCTCCACTTT.

The genes are TRBV29-1 and TRBJ2-5, with a tentative D call TRBD2 (7 bases). Germline V gene sequence: CDR1 SQVTM, CDR2 ANQGSEA. This CDR3 is 13 amino acids long. V dropped 7 bases and J dropped 7 bases, with 19 bases sitting between them. This CDR3 is CSGGGKGVVTQYF. The CDR3 bases are TGCAGCGGGGGAGGGAAGGGGGTAGTGACCCAGTACTTC.

This clonotype turned up a few times. This sequence joins TRBV4-1 and TRBJ2-7, with 7 bases matching TRBD2. This CDR3 contains 16 residues. V dropped 1 base and J dropped 2; count of bases not matched to a gene: 8. Germline CDR1 and CDR2: MGHRA and YSYEKL. This CDR3 reads CASSQGSPGLPYEQYF. DNA of the CDR3: TGCGCCAGCAGCCAAGGATCCCCGGGACTACCCTACGAGCAGTACTTC.